Listed below are T cell receptor beta chains from one sample, sequenced in a study of cytomegalovirus exposure and HLA in healthy donors. Assay used: immunoSEQ multiplex PCR; TCRdb lists only in-frame clones, some missing. The sample's table shows roughly 200,000 clones. The material sequenced was PBMCs. These receptor sequences come from a man aged 25-45 years in good health and CMV-seronegative. The CDR3 runs from the conserved cysteine through the conserved F or W. The D gene is left open where the match is weak.

TRBJ1-1,15,TRBD1,TRBV6-5,CASSYGDRANTEAFF,TGTGCCAGCAGTTACGGCGACAGGGCGAACACTGAAGCTTTCTTT
TRBJ1-2,16,TRBD1,TRBV6-4,CASSVTPTGTAYGYTF,TGTGCCAGCAGTGTCACGCCAACCGGGACAGCTTATGGCTACACCTTC
TRBJ2-4,14,NA,TRBV6-1,CASSHNIAKNIQYF,TGTGCCAGCAGTCATAACATAGCCAAAAACATTCAGTACTTC
TRBJ1-1,15,TRBD1,TRBV30,CAWSLPGQGSTEAFF,TGTGCCTGGAGTCTACCGGGACAGGGTAGCACTGAAGCTTTCTTT
TRBJ2-1,14,NA,TRBV7-6,CASSLASQGSEQFF,TGTGCCAGCAGCTTAGCGAGCCAGGGTTCTGAGCAGTTCTTC
TRBJ1-1,17,TRBD1,TRBV19,CASSPIDRGLMNTEAFF,TGTGCCAGTAGTCCAATCGACAGGGGCCTCATGAACACTGAAGCTTTCTTT
TRBJ2-3,15,TRBD2,TRBV9,CASSVGASGADTQYF,TGTGCCAGCAGCGTAGGGGCTAGCGGGGCAGATACGCAGTATTTT
TRBJ2-1,17,TRBD1,TRBV4-1,CASSQEGWGTGYNEQFF,TGCGCCAGCAGCCAAGAGGGGTGGGGGACAGGGTACAATGAGCAGTTCTTC
TRBJ2-5,15,TRBD1,TRBV6-6,CASTPGQGFGETQYF,TGTGCCAGCACCCCGGGACAGGGTTTTGGGGAGACCCAGTACTTC
TRBJ1-1,15,NA,TRBV5-1,CASRGQERVRTEAFF,TGCGCCAGCAGGGGGCAAGAAAGGGTACGGACTGAAGCTTTCTTT
TRBJ2-7,11,NA,TRBV6-1,CASRYSFWQYF,TGTGCCAGCCGGTATTCTTTCTGGCAGTACTTC
TRBJ1-2,15,TRBD1,TRBV28,CASSIPGGTGNGYTF,TGTGCCAGCAGTATCCCAGGGGGGACAGGGAATGGCTACACCTTC
TRBJ2-4,17,TRBD2,TRBV7-2,CASSFRGVRGTESIQYF,TGTGCCAGCAGCTTTCGGGGGGTGCGGGGGACCGAAAGTATTCAGTACTTC
TRBJ1-4,14,NA,TRBV6-5,CASRIHRTAEKLFF,TGTGCCAGCAGGATTCACAGGACAGCTGAAAAACTGTTTTTT
TRBJ1-2,14,TRBD1,TRBV7-2,CASSQPTGSGGYTF,TGTGCCAGCAGCCAACCGACAGGGAGCGGTGGCTACACCTTC
TRBJ1-2,11,NA,TRBV20-1,CSALRPGGYTF,TGCAGTGCCCTGAGACCGGGAGGCTACACCTTC
TRBJ2-7,15,TRBD2,TRBV6-5,CASSYGASGSYEQYF,TGTGCCAGCAGTTACGGGGCTAGCGGGAGTTACGAGCAGTACTTC
TRBJ1-2,13,NA,TRBV5-1,CASSSPGLDGYTF,TGCGCCAGCAGTTCGCCGGGGTTAGATGGCTACACCTTC
TRBJ1-5,15,NA,TRBV7-2,CASSPDGYSNQPQRF,TGTGCCAGCAGCCCCGACGGATATAGCAATCAGCCCCAGCGTTTT
TRBJ1-1,14,NA,TRBV6-4,CASSDSHGNTEAFF,TGTGCCAGCAGTGACTCCCACGGGAACACTGAAGCTTTCTTT
TRBJ2-1,16,TRBD2,TRBV14,CASSQWTSGVHGEQFF,TGTGCCAGCAGCCAATGGACTAGCGGGGTTCATGGTGAGCAGTTCTTC
TRBJ1-2,14,TRBD1,TRBV6-5,CASRADRAAYGYTF,TGTGCCAGCAGGGCTGACAGGGCGGCCTATGGCTACACCTTC
TRBJ2-2,16,NA,TRBV5-5,CASSLEERPRTGELFF,TGTGCCAGCAGCTTGGAGGAGCGGCCGAGAACCGGGGAGCTGTTTTTT
TRBJ2-7,12,NA,TRBV30,CAWSLGDYEQYF,TGTGCCTGGAGTTTAGGAGACTACGAGCAGTACTTC
TRBJ2-7,13,NA,TRBV10-3,CAISEQSSYEQYF,TGTGCCATCTCCGAGCAAAGCTCCTACGAGCAGTACTTC
TRBJ1-2,17,TRBD1,TRBV4-3,CASSQGGTGYGYYGYTF,TGCGCCAGCAGCCAAGGGGGGACAGGGTACGGTTACTATGGCTACACCTTC
TRBJ2-2,16,NA,TRBV7-6,CASSLVGKGYTGELFF,TGTGCCAGCAGCTTAGTGGGGAAGGGGTACACCGGGGAGCTGTTTTTT
TRBJ2-2,17,TRBD2,TRBV10-2,CASSPTSGRARGGELFF,TGCGCCAGCAGTCCAACTAGCGGGAGGGCAAGAGGCGGGGAGCTGTTTTTT
TRBJ2-7,16,TRBD1,TRBV9,CASSVAPGQDPYEQYF,TGTGCCAGCAGCGTAGCCCCGGGACAGGATCCCTACGAGCAGTACTTC
TRBJ2-7,14,TRBD1,TRBV7-8,CASSLATGYYEQYF,TGTGCCAGCAGCTTAGCGACAGGGTACTACGAGCAGTACTTC
TRBJ1-1,13,NA,TRBV18,CASSPPGITEAFF,TGTGCCAGCTCACCTCCAGGGATCACTGAAGCTTTCTTT
TRBJ2-3,15,TRBD1,TRBV6-5,CASTSDRAEVDTQYF,TGTGCCAGCACTTCCGACAGGGCTGAGGTAGATACGCAGTATTTT
TRBJ2-3,17,TRBD2,TRBV4-2,CASSPSAGAGGTDTQYF,TGTGCCAGCAGCCCTTCCGCAGGAGCGGGGGGCACAGATACGCAGTATTTT
TRBJ2-7,13,NA,TRBV30,CAWSVSMGYEQYF,TGTGCCTGGAGTGTCTCGATGGGCTACGAGCAGTACTTC
TRBJ2-7,14,TRBD2,TRBV5-1,CASSLAGGSYEQYF,TGCGCCAGCAGCTTGGCTGGCGGGAGCTACGAGCAGTACTTC
TRBJ1-1,12,NA,TRBV7-9,CASSYFGTEAFF,TGTGCCAGCAGCTACTTCGGCACTGAAGCTTTCTTT
TRBJ2-1,15,TRBD1,TRBV5-8,CASSWGDRGWNEQFF,TGTGCCAGCAGCTGGGGGGACAGGGGGTGGAATGAGCAGTTCTTC
TRBJ1-5,15,NA,TRBV2,CASSEAWGLQQPQHF,TGTGCCAGCAGTGAAGCGTGGGGCCTTCAGCAGCCCCAGCATTTT
TRBJ2-7,17,TRBD2,TRBV11-2,CASRGLAGGHNSYEQYF,TGTGCCAGCAGGGGACTAGCGGGGGGTCACAACTCCTACGAGCAGTACTTC
TRBJ2-7,13,NA,TRBV9,CASAAGAPYEQYF,TGTGCCAGCGCGGCGGGGGCCCCCTACGAGCAGTACTTC
TRBJ2-3,15,NA,TRBV9,CASSATPSGTDTQYF,TGTGCCAGCAGCGCCACCCCGAGTGGCACAGATACGCAGTATTTT
TRBJ2-5,18,TRBD2,TRBV5-6,CASSGGTSGGHPHETQYF,TGTGCCAGCAGCGGCGGGACTAGCGGGGGACACCCTCACGAGACCCAGTACTTC
TRBJ2-7,14,TRBD1,TRBV11-2,CASSLGQGAYEQYF,TGTGCCAGCAGCTTAGGACAGGGGGCCTACGAGCAGTACTTC
TRBJ1-2,14,TRBD1,TRBV9,CASRGTGSGGGYTF,TGTGCCAGCAGGGGGACAGGGAGTGGGGGAGGCTACACCTTC
TRBJ1-1,13,NA,TRBV28,CATKREINTEAFF,TGTGCCACCAAAAGAGAAATAAACACTGAAGCTTTCTTT
TRBJ1-2,13,NA,TRBV7-2,CASSPDRSYGYTF,TGTGCCAGCAGTCCCGACAGGTCCTATGGCTACACCTTC
TRBJ1-6,12,NA,TRBV29-1,CSSLQGGSPLHF,TGCAGCTCCCTACAAGGCGGCTCACCCCTCCACTTT